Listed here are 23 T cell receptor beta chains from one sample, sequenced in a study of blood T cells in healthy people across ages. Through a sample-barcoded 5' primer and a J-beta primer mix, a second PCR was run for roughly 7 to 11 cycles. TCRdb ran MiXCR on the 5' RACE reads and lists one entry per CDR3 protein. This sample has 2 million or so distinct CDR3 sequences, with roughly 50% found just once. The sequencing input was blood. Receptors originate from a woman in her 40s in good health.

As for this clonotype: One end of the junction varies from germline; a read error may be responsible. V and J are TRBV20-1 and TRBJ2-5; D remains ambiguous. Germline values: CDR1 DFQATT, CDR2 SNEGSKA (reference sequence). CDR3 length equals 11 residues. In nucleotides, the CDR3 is TGCAGTGCGGAACACCAGGAGACCCAGTACTTC. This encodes CSAEHQETQYF.

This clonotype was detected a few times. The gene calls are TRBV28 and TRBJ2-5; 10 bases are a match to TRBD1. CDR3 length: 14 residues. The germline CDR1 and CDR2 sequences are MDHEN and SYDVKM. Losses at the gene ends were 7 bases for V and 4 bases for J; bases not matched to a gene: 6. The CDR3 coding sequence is TGTGCCAGCACAAAGACAGGGGGCGCAGAGACCCAGTACTTC. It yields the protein CASTKTGGAETQYF.

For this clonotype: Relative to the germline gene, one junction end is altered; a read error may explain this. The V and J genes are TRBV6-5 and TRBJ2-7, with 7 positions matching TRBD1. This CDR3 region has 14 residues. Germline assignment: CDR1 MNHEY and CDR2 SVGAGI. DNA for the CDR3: TGCGCCAGCAGTCCCCGGGACAGTCTCCACGAGCAGTACTTC. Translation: CASSPRDSLHEQYF.

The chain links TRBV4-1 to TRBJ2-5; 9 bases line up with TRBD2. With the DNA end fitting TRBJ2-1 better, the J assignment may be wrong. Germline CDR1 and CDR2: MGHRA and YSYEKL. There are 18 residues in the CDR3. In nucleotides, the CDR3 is TGCGCCAGCAGCGAACCTCAGGGACTAGCTAATCGTCGGGAGACCCAGTTCTTC. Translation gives CASSEPQGLANRRETQFF.

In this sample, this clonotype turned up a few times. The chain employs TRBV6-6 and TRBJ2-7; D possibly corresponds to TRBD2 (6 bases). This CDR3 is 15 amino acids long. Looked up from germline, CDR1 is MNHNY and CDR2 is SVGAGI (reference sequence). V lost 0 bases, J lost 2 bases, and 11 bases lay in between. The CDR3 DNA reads TGTGCCAGCAGTTACTCCCGCGGGGAGACCTACGAGCAGTACTTC. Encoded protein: CASSYSRGETYEQYF.

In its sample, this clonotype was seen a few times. CDR3 nucleotides: TGCGCCAGCAGCCAAGATCGGACAGTCGGGGCCAACGTCCTGACTTTC. Protein product: CASSQDRTVGANVLTF. The chain recombines TRBV4-3 with TRBJ2-6, with a tentative D call TRBD1 (6 bases). V gave up 0 bases and J gave up 4 bases, with 10 bases separating them. The CDR3 is 16 residues long. The germline CDR1 and CDR2 sequences are LGHNA and YSLEER.

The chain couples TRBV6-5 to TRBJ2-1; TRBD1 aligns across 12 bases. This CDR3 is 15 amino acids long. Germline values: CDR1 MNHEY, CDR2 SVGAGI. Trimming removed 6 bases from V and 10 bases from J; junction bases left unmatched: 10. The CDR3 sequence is CASRRPGQGAVEQFF. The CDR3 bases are TGTGCCAGCAGGCGCCCGGGACAGGGGGCTGTCGAGCAGTTCTTC.

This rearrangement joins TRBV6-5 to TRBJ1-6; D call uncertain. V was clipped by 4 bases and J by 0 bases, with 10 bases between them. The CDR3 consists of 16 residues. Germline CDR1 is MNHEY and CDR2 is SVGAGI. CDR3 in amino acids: CASSSRKGSYNSPLHF. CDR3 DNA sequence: TGTGCCAGCAGTTCCAGGAAGGGCTCCTATAATTCACCCCTCCACTTT.

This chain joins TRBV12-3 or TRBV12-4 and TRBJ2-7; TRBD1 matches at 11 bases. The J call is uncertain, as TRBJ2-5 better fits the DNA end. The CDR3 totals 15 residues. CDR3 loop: CASSFGGQGAETQYF. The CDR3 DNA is TGTGCCAGCAGTTTCGGTGGACAGGGGGCCGAGACCCAGTACTTC.

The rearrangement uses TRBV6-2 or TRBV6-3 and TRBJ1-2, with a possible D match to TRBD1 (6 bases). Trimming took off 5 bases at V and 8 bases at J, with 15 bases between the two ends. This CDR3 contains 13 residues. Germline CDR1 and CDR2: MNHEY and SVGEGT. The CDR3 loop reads CASSPGTSIGYTF. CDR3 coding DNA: TGTGCCAGCAGTCCCGGGACAAGTATAGGCTACACCTTC.

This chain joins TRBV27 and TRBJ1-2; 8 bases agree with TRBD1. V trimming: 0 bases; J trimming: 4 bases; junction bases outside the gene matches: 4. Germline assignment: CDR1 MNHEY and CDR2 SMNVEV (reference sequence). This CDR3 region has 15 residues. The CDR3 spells CASSLSPGQVYGYTF. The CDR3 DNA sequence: TGTGCCAGCAGTTTATCGCCGGGACAGGTCTATGGCTACACCTTC.

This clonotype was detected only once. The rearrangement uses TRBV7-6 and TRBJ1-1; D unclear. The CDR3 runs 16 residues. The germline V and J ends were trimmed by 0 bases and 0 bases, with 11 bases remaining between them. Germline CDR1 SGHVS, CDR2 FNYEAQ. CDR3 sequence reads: CASSLAGSSLNTEAFF. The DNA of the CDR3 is TGTGCCAGCAGCTTAGCGGGGAGCTCCCTGAACACTGAAGCTTTCTTT.

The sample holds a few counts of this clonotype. This chain's CDR3 is CASSDGRGFGYTF. The CDR3 nucleotides are TGTGCCAGCAGCGACGGTAGGGGGTTCGGCTACACCTTC. V and J are TRBV6-2 or TRBV6-3 and TRBJ1-2; possibly TRBD1 for D (6 bases). The germline V gene has CDR1 MNHEY and CDR2 SVGEGT. The V gene lost 6 bases and the J gene lost 8 bases, with 16 bases spanning the gap. The CDR3 has 13 amino acids.

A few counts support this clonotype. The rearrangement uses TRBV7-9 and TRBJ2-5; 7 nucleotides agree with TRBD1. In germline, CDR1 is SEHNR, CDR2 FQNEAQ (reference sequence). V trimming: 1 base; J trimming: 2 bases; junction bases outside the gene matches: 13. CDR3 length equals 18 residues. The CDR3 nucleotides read TGTGCCAGCAGCTTAGAGGTGATTCGGGACAGTCTTCAAGAGACCCAGTACTTC. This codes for CASSLEVIRDSLQETQYF.

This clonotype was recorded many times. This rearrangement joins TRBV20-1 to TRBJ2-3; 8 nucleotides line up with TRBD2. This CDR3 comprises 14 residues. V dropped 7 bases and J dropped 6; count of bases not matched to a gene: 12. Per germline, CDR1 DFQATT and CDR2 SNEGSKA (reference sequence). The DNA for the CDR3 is TGCAGTGTGGATAGCGGGGCTCGGGGGGATACGCAGTATTTT. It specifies CSVDSGARGDTQYF.

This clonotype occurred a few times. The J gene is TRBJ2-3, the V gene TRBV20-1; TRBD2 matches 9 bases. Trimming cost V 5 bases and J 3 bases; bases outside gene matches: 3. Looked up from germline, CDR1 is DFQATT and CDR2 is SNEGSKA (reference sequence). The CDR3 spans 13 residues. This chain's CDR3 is CSASLAGTDTQYF. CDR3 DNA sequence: TGCAGTGCTTCCCTAGCGGGGACAGATACGCAGTATTTT.

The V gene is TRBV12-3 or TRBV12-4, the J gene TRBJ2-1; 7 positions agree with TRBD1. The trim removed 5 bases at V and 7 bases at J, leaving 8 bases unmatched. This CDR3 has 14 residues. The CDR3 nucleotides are TGTGCCAGCAGTCTCCGGGACAGTTTGAATGAGCAGTTCTTC. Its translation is CASSLRDSLNEQFF.

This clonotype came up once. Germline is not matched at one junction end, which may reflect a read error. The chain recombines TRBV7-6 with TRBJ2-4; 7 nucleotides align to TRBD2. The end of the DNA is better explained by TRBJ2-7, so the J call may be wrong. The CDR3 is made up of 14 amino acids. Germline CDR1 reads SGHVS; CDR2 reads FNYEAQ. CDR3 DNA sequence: TGTGGCAGCAGCCTAGGCGGGGGTCCCTACGAGCAGTACTTC. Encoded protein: CGSSLGGGPYEQYF.

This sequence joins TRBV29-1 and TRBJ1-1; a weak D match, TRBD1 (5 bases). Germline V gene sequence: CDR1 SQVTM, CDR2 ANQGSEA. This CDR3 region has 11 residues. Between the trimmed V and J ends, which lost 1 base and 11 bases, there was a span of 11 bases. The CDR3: CSVEGDREAFF. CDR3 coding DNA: TGCAGCGTTGAAGGGGACCGGGAGGCTTTCTTT.

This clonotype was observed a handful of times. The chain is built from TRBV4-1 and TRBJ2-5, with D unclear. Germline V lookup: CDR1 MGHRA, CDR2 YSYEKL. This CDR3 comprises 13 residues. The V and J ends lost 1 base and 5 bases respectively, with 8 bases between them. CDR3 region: CASSQGTRETQYF. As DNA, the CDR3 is TGCGCCAGCAGCCAAGGGACCCGGGAGACCCAGTACTTC.

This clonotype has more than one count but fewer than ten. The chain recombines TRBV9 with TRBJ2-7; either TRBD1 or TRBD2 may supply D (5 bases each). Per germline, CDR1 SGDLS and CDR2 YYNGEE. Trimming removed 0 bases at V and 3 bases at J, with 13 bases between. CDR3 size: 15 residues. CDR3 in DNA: TGTGCCAGCAGCGTAGGAGGGGAAGTAGTCTACGAGCAGTACTTC. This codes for CASSVGGEVVYEQYF.

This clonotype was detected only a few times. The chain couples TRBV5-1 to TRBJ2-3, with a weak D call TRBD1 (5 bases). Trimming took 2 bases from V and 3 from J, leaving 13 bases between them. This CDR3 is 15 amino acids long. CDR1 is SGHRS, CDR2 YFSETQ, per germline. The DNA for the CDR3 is TGCGCCAGCAGCTTCGGACAAGCCCTAACAGATACGCAGTATTTT. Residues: CASSFGQALTDTQYF.

This CDR3 is CASSQDPVTYGYTF. Written as DNA, the CDR3 is TGTGCCAGCAGCCAAGATCCGGTTACCTATGGCTACACCTTC. V usage is TRBV3-1 and J usage is TRBJ1-2; D gene ambiguous. V dropped 0 bases and J dropped 4 bases, with 9 bases sitting between them. The length of the CDR3 is 14 residues. Germline CDR1 and CDR2: LGHDT and YNNKEL (reference sequence).